A single sample gave rise to the 5 T cell receptor beta chains below, sequenced in a study of OX40 agonist ivuxolimab in advanced cancers. Some clones are missing from TCRdb's copy, which holds only in-frame ones; the method was immunoSEQ multiplex PCR. The table lists tens of thousands of clones, around 89% of them singletons, with roughly 9.8% in the top ten. Sequencing was performed on CD4+ or CD8+ T cells sorted from blood, taken in a trial of the OX40 agonist ivuxolimab. The source of these receptors is an adult with an advanced solid tumor such as melanoma, head and neck, liver or kidney cancer.

This chain uses TRBV11-2 with TRBJ2-7; the match to TRBD2 covers 9 bases. Germline V gene data show CDR1 as SGHAT and CDR2 as FQNNGV. The CDR3 runs 15 residues. The ends lost 0 bases at V and 3 bases at J; junction bases unmatched: 3. CDR3 DNA: TGTGCCAGCAGCTTAGAGTTTAGCGGGAGCTACGAGCAGTACTTC. Translated: CASSLEFSGSYEQYF.

This chain connects TRBV7-9 to TRBJ1-6; D is perhaps TRBD1 (5 bases). The germline V and J ends were trimmed by 11 bases and 8 bases, with 19 bases remaining between them. Germline assignment: CDR1 SEHNR and CDR2 FQNEAQ (reference sequence). The CDR3 loop spans 14 amino acids. CDR3 DNA: TGTGCCCAGCATCGAGAGGGGCTCGATTCACCCCTCCACTTT. Its translation is CAQHREGLDSPLHF.

CDR3 sequence: CASGLLRHF. DNA for the CDR3: TGTGCTAGTGGTTTACTCCGGCATTTT. The chain carries TRBV12-5 and TRBJ1-5; D ambiguous. The germline V gene encodes CDR1 LGHNT and CDR2 FRNRAP. Trimming removed 3 bases at V and 15 bases at J, with 6 bases between. This CDR3 has 9 amino acids.

The chain uses TRBV27 and TRBJ2-1; a weak D match, TRBD1 (6 bases). Germline V gene data show CDR1 as MNHEY and CDR2 as SMNVEV (reference sequence). This CDR3 is 21 amino acids long. V dropped 3 bases and J dropped 0 bases, with 27 bases sitting between them. CDR3 sequence reads: CASSLPTGPMDDTSSYNEQFF. The DNA of the CDR3 is TGTGCCAGCAGTTTGCCCACAGGGCCCATGGACGACACGAGCTCCTACAATGAGCAGTTCTTC.

This clone was detected only once. The chain recombines TRBV28 with TRBJ2-7; 7 bases match TRBD2. This CDR3 is built from 13 residues. The V and J ends lost 4 bases and 3 bases, in that order; junction bases with no gene match: 3. Germline V CDR1 and CDR2: MDHEN, SYDVKM. The CDR3 nucleotides read TGTGCCAGCAGTTGGCGGGAGAACTACGAGCAGTACTTC. It translates to CASSWRENYEQYF.